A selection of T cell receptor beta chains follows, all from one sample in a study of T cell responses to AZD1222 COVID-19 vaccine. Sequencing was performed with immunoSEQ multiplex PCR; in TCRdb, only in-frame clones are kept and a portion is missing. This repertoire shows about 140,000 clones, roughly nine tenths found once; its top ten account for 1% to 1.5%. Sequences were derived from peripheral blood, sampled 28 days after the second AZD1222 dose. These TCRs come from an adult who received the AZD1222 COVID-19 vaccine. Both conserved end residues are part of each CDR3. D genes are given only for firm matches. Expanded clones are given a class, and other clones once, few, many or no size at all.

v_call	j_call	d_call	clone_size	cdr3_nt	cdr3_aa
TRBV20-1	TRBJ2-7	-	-	TGCAGTGCTGGTGACAGAAAACTCTACGAGCAGTACTTC	CSAGDRKLYEQYF
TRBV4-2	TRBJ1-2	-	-	TGTGCCAGCAGCCAAGATTTGGATGGCTATGGCTACACCTTC	CASSQDLDGYGYTF
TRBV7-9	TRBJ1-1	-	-	TGTGCCAGCAGCTTAACGGTGTCTCCGACTGAAGCTTTCTTT	CASSLTVSPTEAFF
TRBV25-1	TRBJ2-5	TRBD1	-	TGTGCCAGCAGTGACCGGGACAGGGGCGAGACCCAGTACTTC	CASSDRDRGETQYF
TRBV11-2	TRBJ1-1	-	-	TGTGCCAGCAGCTACCGACACCCTAACACTGAAGCTTTCTTT	CASSYRHPNTEAFF
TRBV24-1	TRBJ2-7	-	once	TGTGCCACCAGCCCCTTGGGTGGGAGCTCCTACGAGCAGTACTTC	CATSPLGGSSYEQYF
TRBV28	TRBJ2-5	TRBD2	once	TGTGCCAGCAGTCCCGCGGGGGTAGAAGAGACCCAGTACTTC	CASSPAGVEETQYF
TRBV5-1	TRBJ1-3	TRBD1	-	TGCGCCAGCAGTACAGGGGGACAGAACTCTGGAAACACCATATATTTT	CASSTGGQNSGNTIYF
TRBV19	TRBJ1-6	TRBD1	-	TGTGCCAGTAAAGACAGGGGAAATTCACCCCTCCACTTT	CASKDRGNSPLHF
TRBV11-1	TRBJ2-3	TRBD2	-	TGTGCCAGCAGCTTAGTGAGGTCTAGCGGGCGGAGACCCACGTTT	CASSLVRSSGRRPTF
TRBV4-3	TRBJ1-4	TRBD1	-	TGCGCCAGCAGCCAAATTACGACAGGGGCTAAATGGGGACTGTTTTTT	CASSQITTGAKWGLFF
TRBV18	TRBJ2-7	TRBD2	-	TGTGCCAGCTCACCATCAATAGGACTAGCCTCCTACGAGCAGTACTTC	CASSPSIGLASYEQYF
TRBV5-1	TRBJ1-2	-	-	TGCGCCAGCAGCTTGGCGAACCCCTTAGGATCCGGCTACACCTTC	CASSLANPLGSGYTF
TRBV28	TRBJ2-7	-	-	TGTGCCAGCAGTTCCCTTTCCTACGAGCAGTACTTC	CASSSLSYEQYF
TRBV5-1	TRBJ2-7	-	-	TGCGCCAGCAGCCATCCTAGTGGTGAGCAGTACTTC	CASSHPSGEQYF
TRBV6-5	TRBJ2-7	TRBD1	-	TGTGCCAGCAGACATACAGGGGGTTCCTACGAGCAGTACTTC	CASRHTGGSYEQYF
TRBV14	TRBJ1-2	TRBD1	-	TGTGCCAGCAGCCAAGAGGGACAGGCGGTATATGGCTACACCTTC	CASSQEGQAVYGYTF
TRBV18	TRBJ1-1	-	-	TGTGCCAGCTCACCACCGGCTCTGGCCATGAACACTGAAGCTTTCTTT	CASSPPALAMNTEAFF
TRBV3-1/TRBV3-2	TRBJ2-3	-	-	TGTGCCAGCGATTCCAGGGGCGATACGCAGTATTTT	CASDSRGDTQYF
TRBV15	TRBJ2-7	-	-	TGTGCCACCAGCAGAGGAACCGCCTCCTACGAGCAGTACTTC	CATSRGTASYEQYF
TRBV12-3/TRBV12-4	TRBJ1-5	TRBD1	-	TGTGCCAGCAGAGAAACAGGGGATCAGCCCCAGCATTTT	CASRETGDQPQHF
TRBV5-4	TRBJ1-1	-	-	TGTGCCAGCAGCTTGTTTGGGGGCCCGAACACTGAAGCTTTCTTT	CASSLFGGPNTEAFF
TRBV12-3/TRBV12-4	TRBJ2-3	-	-	TGTGCCAGCAGTTTCGGTGGGGATACGCAGTATTTT	CASSFGGDTQYF
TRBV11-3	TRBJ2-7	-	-	TGTGCCAGCAGCTTGGCCGGGACCCACGAGCAGTACTTC	CASSLAGTHEQYF
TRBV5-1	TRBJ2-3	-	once	TGCGCCAGCAGCTTTCGGAGGTCGGGCAGCCTAAGCACAGATACGCAGTATTTT	CASSFRRSGSLSTDTQYF
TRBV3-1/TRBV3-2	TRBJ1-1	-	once	TGTGCCAGCAGAGGACAAATGAACACTGAAGCTTTCTTT	CASRGQMNTEAFF
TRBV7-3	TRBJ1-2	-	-	TGTGCCAGCAGCTTAACCACCGCGGGGGGCGCTAACTATGGCTACACCTTC	CASSLTTAGGANYGYTF
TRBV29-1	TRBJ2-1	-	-	TGCAGCGTTGAAGATCTTAGGGGAAGCTCCTACAATGAGCAGTTCTTC	CSVEDLRGSSYNEQFF
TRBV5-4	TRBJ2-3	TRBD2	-	TGTGCCAGCGCGAAAAAGTCTAGCGGGGGGGCCATCGATACGCAGTATTTT	CASAKKSSGGAIDTQYF
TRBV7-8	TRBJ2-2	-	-	TGTGCCAGCAGCTCATGGGGACGCACCGGGGAGCTGTTTTTT	CASSSWGRTGELFF
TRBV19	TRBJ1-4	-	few	TGTGCCAGTAGTATAGATACAACCTCAACACATGAAAAACTGTTTTTT	CASSIDTTSTHEKLFF
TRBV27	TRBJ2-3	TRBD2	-	TGTGCCAGCAGTTTATCGACTAGCGGGGATCTGGATACGCAGTATTTT	CASSLSTSGDLDTQYF
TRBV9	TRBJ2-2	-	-	TGTGCCAGCAGCGGGCAGGGGACGAACACCGGGGAGCTGTTTTTT	CASSGQGTNTGELFF
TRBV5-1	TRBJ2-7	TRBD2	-	TGCGCCAGCAGCACGGGACTAGCGGAATACTCCTACGAGCAGTACTTC	CASSTGLAEYSYEQYF
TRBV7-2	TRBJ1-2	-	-	TGTGCCAGCAGCTTAGATACAGGGTCAGGAGGCTACACCTTC	CASSLDTGSGGYTF
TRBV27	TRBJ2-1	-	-	TGTGCCAGCAGTTTAGCGACTCACGGGACCTACAATGAGCAGTTCTTC	CASSLATHGTYNEQFF
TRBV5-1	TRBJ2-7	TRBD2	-	TGCGCCAGCAGCCCGGGACTAGCGGGAGTAAGGAGCTCCTACGAGCAGTACTTC	CASSPGLAGVRSSYEQYF
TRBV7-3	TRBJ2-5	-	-	TGTGCCAGCAGCCCCTCCGGGAGTGAGACCCAGTACTTC	CASSPSGSETQYF
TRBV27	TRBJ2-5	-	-	TGTGCCAGCAGGCGGGACTCGCAAGAGACCCAGTACTTC	CASRRDSQETQYF
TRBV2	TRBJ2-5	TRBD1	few	TGTGCCAGCAGGGAAGTGACAGGGGGCACGGAGACCCAGTACTTC	CASREVTGGTETQYF
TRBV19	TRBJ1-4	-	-	TGTGCCACCTCGCCAGGGCCTGAAAAACTGTTTTTT	CATSPGPEKLFF
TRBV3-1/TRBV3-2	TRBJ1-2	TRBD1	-	TGTGCCAGCAGCCAAGGGCCCGGGACAGGGGATGGCTACACCTTC	CASSQGPGTGDGYTF
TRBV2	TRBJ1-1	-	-	TGTGCCAGCTCCACGGTGAACACTGAAGCTTTCTTT	CASSTVNTEAFF
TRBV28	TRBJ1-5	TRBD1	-	TGTGCCAGCATCGAGGGGGCTCAAGATCAGCCCCAGCATTTT	CASIEGAQDQPQHF
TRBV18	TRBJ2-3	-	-	TGTGCCAGCTCAACAGGACGCCCCAGCACAGATACGCAGTATTTT	CASSTGRPSTDTQYF
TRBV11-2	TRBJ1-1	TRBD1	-	TGTGCCAGCAGCTTAATGGGACAGCTGAACACTGAAGCTTTCTTT	CASSLMGQLNTEAFF
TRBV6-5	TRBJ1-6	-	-	TGTGCCAGCAGTTACTCGAAAGTCAGTATCTACTCACCCCTCCACTTT	CASSYSKVSIYSPLHF
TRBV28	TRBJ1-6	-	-	TGTGCCAGCAGTTTTGAAGAGAATTCACCCCTCCACTTT	CASSFEENSPLHF
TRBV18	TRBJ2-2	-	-	TGTGCCAGCTTCCCTTGGGCAGGGAACAAGTTGAGCGGGGAGCTGTTTTTT	CASFPWAGNKLSGELFF
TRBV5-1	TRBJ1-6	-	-	TGCGCCAGCAGCTTGGAAGGGGGAGAGTCACCCCTCCACTTT	CASSLEGGESPLHF
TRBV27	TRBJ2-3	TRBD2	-	TGTGCCAGCAGTTTCGTATTGGCTAGCGGCCCAGATACGCAGTATTTT	CASSFVLASGPDTQYF
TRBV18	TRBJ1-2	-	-	TGTGCCAGCTCACTCCCCCCTGGCTACACCTTC	CASSLPPGYTF
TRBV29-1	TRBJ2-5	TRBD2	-	TGCAGCGTTGAAACTAGCGGGAGGAAGCAAGAGACCCAGTACTTC	CSVETSGRKQETQYF
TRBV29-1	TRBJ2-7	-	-	TGCAGCGTTGTGAAGGGTGGTAACTACGAGCAGTACTTC	CSVVKGGNYEQYF
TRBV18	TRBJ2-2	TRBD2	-	TGTGCCAGCTCATCAGGACTAGAGGCCGGGGAGCTGTTTTTT	CASSSGLEAGELFF
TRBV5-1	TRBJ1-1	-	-	TGCGCCAGCAGCATGCAGACGAACACTGAAGCTTTCTTT	CASSMQTNTEAFF